This T cell receptor (beta chain) was sequenced for a study of cytomegalovirus exposure and HLA in healthy donors. PCR used 60 Vbeta primers and 13 Jbeta primers. This table comes from immunoSEQ multiplex PCR, and its TCRdb copy is limited to in-frame clones, with some not included. The repertoire holds roughly 100,000 clones, with 60% to 80% as singletons. Germline V gene data show CDR1 as SGHTA and CDR2 as FQGNSA. This CDR3 spans 17 amino acids. The trim removed 5 bases at V and 0 bases at J, leaving 6 bases unmatched. Sequencing was performed on PBMCs. This clonotype was sampled from a female donor in good health and CMV-seronegative. The genes are TRBV7-2 and TRBJ2-3; 12 bases fit TRBD2. The CDR3 nucleotides read TGTGCCAGCAGCCCCAGACTAGCGGGAGAGAGCACAGATACGCAGTATTTT. Amino acids: CASSPRLAGESTDTQYF.